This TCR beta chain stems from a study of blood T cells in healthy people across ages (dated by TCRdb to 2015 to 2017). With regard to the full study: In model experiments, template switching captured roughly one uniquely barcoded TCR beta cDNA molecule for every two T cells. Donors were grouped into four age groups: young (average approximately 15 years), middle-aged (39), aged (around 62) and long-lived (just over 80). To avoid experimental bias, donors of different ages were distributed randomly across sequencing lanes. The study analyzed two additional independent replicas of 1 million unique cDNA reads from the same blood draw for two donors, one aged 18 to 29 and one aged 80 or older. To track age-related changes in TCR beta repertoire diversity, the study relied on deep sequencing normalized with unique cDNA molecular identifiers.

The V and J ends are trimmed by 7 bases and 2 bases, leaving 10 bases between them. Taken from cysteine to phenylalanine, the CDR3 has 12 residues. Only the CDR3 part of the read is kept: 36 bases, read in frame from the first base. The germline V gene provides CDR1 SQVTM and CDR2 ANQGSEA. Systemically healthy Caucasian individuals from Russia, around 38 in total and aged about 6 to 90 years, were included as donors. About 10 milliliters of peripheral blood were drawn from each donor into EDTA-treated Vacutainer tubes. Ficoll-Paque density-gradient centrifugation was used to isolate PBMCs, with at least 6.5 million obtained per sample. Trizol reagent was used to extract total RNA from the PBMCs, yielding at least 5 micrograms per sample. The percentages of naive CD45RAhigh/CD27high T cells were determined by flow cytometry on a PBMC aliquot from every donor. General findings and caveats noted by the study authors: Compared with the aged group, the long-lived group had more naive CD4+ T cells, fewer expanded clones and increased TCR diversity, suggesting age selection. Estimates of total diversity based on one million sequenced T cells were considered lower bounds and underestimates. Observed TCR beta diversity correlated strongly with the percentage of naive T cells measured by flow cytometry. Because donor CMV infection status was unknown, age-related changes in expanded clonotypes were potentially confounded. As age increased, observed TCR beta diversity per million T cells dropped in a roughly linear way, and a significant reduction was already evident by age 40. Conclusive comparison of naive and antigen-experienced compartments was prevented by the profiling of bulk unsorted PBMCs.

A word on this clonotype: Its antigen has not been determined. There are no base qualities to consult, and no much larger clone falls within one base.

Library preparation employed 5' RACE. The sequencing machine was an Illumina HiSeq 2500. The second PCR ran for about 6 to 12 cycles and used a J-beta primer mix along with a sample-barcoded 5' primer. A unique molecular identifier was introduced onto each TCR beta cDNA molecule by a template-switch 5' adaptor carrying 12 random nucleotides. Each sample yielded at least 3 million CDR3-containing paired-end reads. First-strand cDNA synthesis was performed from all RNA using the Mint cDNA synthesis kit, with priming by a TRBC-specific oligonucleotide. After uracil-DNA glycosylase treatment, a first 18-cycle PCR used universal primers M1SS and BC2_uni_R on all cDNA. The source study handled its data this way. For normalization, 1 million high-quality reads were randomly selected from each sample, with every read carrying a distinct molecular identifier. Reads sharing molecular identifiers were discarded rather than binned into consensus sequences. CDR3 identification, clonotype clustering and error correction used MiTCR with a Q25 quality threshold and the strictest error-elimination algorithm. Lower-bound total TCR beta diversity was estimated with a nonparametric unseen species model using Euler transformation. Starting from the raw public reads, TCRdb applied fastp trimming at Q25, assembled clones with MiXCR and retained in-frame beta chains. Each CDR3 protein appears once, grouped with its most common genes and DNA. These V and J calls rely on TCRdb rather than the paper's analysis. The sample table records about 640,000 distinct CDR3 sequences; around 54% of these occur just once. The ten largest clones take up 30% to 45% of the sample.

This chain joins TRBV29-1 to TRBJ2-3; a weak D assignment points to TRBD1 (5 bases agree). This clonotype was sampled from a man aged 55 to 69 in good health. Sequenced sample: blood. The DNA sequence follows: TGCAGCGCCTCACAGGACACAGATACGCAGTATTTT. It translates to CSASQDTDTQYF.